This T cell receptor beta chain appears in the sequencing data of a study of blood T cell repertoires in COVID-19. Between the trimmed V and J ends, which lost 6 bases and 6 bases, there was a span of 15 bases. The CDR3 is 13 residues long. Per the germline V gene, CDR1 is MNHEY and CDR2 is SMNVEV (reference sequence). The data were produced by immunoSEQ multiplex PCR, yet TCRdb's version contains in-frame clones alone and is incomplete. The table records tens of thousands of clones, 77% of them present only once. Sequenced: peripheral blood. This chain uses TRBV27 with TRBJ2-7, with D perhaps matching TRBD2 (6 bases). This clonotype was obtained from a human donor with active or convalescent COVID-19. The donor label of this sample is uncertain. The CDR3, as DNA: TGTGCCAGCAGATTTCATTGGGAGGTCGAGCAGTACTTC. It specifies CASRFHWEVEQYF.